This entry describes one T cell receptor (beta chain). This clone was recorded only once. This clone's antigen is unknown. Base-call qualities are not available, and no considerably larger clone is one nucleotide away. TCRbeta CDR3 regions were amplified from genomic DNA using the immunoSEQ Assay, a bias-controlled multiplex PCR. Concerning the study's data processing: Nucleated cell counts per sample were estimated from amplification of reference gene primers within the assay. To quantify the absolute abundance of each unique TCRbeta CDR3 rearrangement, sequence reads were collapsed and filtered. For each sample, productive Simpson clonality was calculated by taking the square root of Simpson's diversity index across productive rearrangements. In TCRdb, the immuneACCESS table is reduced to in-frame sequences with V and J assigned. These tables do not hold every clone; where another copy was compared, an unresolved V gene accounts for under half, and the others remain unexplained. That table is the source of V, J and clone size, and D and trimming were worked out from the DNA. This sample has over 90,000 clones in its table, and 90% of those were observed once. 5% to 5.5% of the sample goes to the ten largest clones.

CDR1 SGDLS and CDR2 YYNGEE were looked up in the germline V gene. V has 4 bases trimmed and J has 4 bases trimmed; junction bases matching no gene number 7. The CDR3 contains 15 residues, cysteine and phenylalanine counted. Only CDR3 DNA is held: 45 bases, read in frame from base 1. The record originates from a study of blood T cell repertoires in COVID-19 (dated by TCRdb to about 2020). Context from the whole study: Collaborator samples came from the United States, Italy and Spain and covered acute and convalescent phases of COVID-19. Deeply sampled blood TCRbeta repertoires from subjects exposed to, actively infected with, or recovered from COVID-19 were included in the dataset. Samples came from the ongoing ImmuneRACE study (first 160 participants) plus 1,254 subjects from 6 global collaborators. HLA class I and class II types, where available, came from metadata supplied by the sample provider rather than from assay-based typing. The repertoires were released in a freely available public database intended as a resource for research on the immune response to SARS-CoV-2. Nearly every sample came with metadata listing a de-identified subject ID, COVID-19 status, age in years and sex. The material from the prospective study consisted of cDNA or gDNA derived from T cells, B-cell-depleted T cells, or PBMCs. The research as a whole found: The amount of clinical and demographic metadata varied by source and participant and was provided uncurated.

Whole blood was collected in K2EDTA tubes by collaborating institutions according to the institutions' own protocols. For TCRbeta analysis, collaborators shipped samples as frozen whole blood, isolated PBMCs, or DNA extracted from either of those sample types. This TCR was recovered from a man between 45 and 60 years old with acute or convalescent COVID-19. Sequencing input: peripheral blood. Recombination joined TRBV9 with TRBJ2-1; 8 bases in between match TRBD2. This receptor has the CDR3 CASSTASGLYNEQFF. The nucleotide sequence reads TGTGCCAGCAGCACTGCTAGCGGGCTGTACAATGAGCAGTTCTTC.